This T cell receptor beta chain originates from a study of T cells in localized non-small cell lung cancer. General study results and limits: Only one tumor region went through sequencing, so heterogeneity may still be there. In adjacent lung, a median roughly 62 of the top 100 tumor clones were found.

Profiling relied on immunoSEQ multiplex PCR, and the TCRdb table lists in-frame clones only, not all of them. This table has more than 45,000 clones, roughly 84% appearing once. V lost 3 bases and J lost 2, with 14 bases in between. Germline V gives CDR1 WSHSY, CDR2 SAAADI. The CDR3 contains 16 residues. Details on this clone: Antigen: not known.

This TCR was recovered from a man between 40 and 70 years old with stage III lung adenocarcinoma. The input for sequencing was peripheral blood mononuclear cells, taken before any cancer treatment. The J gene is TRBJ2-1, the V gene TRBV10-2, with D tentatively TRBD1 (5 bases). The CDR3 sequence: CASSERIGATYNEQFF. In DNA form, the CDR3 reads TGCGCCAGCAGTGAAAGGATAGGGGCGACCTACAATGAGCAGTTCTTC.